The TCR beta chain described here comes from a study of blood T cell repertoires in COVID-19. As processed by the authors: Estimated nucleated cell counts came from reference gene primer amplification. The assay was immunoSEQ multiplex PCR, and TCRdb's table has in-frame clones only and misses some. The V and J calls and clone size are taken from that table; D and trimming were inferred from the DNA. The sample lists about 190,000 clones, roughly four fifths seen once, with 12% in the top ten. There are 20 residues in the CDR3. The source material was peripheral blood. The TCR sequence derives from a woman aged 45-59 years with acute or convalescent COVID-19. The chain joins TRBV21-1 to TRBJ1-1; TRBD1 is the table's D call, not checked against the DNA. TRBV21-1 is described as a pseudogene. CDR3 DNA: TGTGCCAGCAGCAAAGTTGAGGGTACAGGGGGCGCAAAGTTCAATACTGAAGCTTTCTTT. This translates into CASSKVEGTGGAKFNTEAFF.